The clone carrying this T cell receptor (beta chain) was observed at least ten times. The data derive from a study of T cells in Graves' hyperthyroidism and ophthalmopathy. Authors of the study amplified TCR beta CDR3 regions from RNA transcripts. The TCR CDR3 was amplified in a first-round RT-PCR using the HTBI primer set. TCRdb reprocessed the multiplex PCR reads via MiXCR and lists one record per CDR3 protein. This sample carries hundreds of thousands of distinct CDR3 sequences, about 15% of them seen once, and the ten largest clones take approximately 4.3%. Investigators excluded patients with uncontrolled infection, other autoimmune disease, pregnancy or lactation. Clinicians diagnosed patients from clinical symptoms, serum thyroxine and TRAb, thyroid ultrasound and orbital computed tomography. CDR1 is LNHNV, CDR2 YYDKDF, per germline (reference sequence). Trimming removed 5 bases at V and 3 bases at J, with 11 bases between. This CDR3 contains 14 residues.

This receptor was identified in a woman aged 40 to 55 with Graves' ophthalmopathy. Source material: blood. The chain combines TRBV15 with TRBJ1-5; D is undetermined. The CDR3 loop is CATSFAPDNQPQHF. The DNA of the CDR3 is TGTGCCACCAGCTTTGCGCCGGACAATCAGCCCCAGCATTTT.